This entry concerns a single T cell receptor beta chain. This sample was taken from a study of cytomegalovirus exposure and HLA in healthy donors. Per the germline V gene, CDR1 is SEHNR and CDR2 is FQNEAQ (reference sequence). Deletions cut 0 bases from V and 2 bases from J, with 10 bases between. The CDR3 covers 15 residues. Vbeta (60) and Jbeta (13) primers were used in the PCR. Repertoires were generated with immunoSEQ multiplex PCR, while TCRdb's copy carries only in-frame clones and drops some. The sample includes around 130,000 clones, around three quarters of them seen just once. Sequenced material: PBMCs. The chain has TRBV7-9 and TRBJ2-5; D not resolved. This TCR came from a man between 40 and 49 years old in good health and CMV-seronegative. The CDR3 region is CASSLALTNQETQYF. CDR3 bases: TGTGCCAGCAGCTTAGCGCTGACAAATCAAGAGACCCAGTACTTC.